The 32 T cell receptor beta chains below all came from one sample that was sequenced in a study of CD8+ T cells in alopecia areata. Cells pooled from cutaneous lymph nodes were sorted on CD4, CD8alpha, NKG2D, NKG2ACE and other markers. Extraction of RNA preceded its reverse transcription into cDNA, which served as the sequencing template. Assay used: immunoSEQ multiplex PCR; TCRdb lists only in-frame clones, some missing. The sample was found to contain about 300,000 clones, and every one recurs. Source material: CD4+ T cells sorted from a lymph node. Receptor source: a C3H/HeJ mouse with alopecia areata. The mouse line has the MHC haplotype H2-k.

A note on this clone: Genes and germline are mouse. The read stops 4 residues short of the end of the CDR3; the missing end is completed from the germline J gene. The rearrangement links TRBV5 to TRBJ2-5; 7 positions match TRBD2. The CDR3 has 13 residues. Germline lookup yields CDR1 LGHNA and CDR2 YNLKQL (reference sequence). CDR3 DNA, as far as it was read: TGTGCCAGCAGCCACGGACTGGAAGAC. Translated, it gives CASSHGLED. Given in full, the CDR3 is CASSHGLEDTQYF.

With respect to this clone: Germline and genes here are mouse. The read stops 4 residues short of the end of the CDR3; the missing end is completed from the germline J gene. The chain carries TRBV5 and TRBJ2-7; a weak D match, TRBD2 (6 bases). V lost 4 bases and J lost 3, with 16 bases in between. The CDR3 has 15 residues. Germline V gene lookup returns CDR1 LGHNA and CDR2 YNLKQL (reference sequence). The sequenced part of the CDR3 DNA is TGTGCCAGCAGCCCACTACGGGGGGTGCACTAT. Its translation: CASSPLRGVHY. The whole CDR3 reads CASSPLRGVHYEQYF.

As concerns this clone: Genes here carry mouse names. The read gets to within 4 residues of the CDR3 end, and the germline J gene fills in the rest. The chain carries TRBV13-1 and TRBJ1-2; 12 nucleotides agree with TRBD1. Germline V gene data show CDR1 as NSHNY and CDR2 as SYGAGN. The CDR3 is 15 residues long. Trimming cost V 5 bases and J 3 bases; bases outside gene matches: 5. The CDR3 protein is CASRGTGGSDSDYTF. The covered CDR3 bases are TGTGCCAGCAGAGGGACAGGGGGCTCGGACTCC.

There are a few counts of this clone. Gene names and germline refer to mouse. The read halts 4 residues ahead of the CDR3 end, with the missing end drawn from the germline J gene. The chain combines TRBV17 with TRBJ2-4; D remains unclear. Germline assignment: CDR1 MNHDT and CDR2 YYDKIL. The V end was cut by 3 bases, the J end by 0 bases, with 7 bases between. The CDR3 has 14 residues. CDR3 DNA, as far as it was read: TGTGCTAGCAGTAGGCACAGAAGTCAAAAC. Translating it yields CASSRHRSQN. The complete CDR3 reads CASSRHRSQNTLYF.

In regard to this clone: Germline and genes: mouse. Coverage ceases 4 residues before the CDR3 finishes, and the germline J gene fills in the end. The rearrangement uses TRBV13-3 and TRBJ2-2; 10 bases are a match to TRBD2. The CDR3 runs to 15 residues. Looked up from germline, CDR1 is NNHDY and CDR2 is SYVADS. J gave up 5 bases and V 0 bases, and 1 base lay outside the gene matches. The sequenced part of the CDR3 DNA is TGTGCCAGCAGTGATGGGGACTGGGGAACCGGG. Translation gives CASSDGDWGTG. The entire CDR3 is CASSDGDWGTGQLYF.

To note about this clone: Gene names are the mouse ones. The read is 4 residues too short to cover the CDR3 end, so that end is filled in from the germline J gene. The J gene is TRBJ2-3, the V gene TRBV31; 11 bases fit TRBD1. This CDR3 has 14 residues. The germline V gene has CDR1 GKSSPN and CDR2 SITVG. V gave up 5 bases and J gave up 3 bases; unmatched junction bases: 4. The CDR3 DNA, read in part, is TGTGCCTGGCCGGGACAGGGGGACGCAGAA. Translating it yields CAWPGQGDAE. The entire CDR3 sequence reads CAWPGQGDAETLYF.

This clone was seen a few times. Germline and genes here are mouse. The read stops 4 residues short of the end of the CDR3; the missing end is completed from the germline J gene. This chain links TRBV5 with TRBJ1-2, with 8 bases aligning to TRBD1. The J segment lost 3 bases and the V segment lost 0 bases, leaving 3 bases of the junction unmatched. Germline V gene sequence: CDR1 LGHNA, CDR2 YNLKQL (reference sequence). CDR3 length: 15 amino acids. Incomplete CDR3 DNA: TGTGCCAGCAGCCAAGACAGGGGGCAGGACTCC. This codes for CASSQDRGQDS. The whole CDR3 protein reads CASSQDRGQDSDYTF.

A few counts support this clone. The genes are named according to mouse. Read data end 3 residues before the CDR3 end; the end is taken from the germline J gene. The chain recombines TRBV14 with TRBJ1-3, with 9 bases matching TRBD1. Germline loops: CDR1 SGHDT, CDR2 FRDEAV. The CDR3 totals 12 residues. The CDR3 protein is CASSPGQGTLYF. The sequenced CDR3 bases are TGTGCCAGCAGTCCGGGACAGGGCACG.

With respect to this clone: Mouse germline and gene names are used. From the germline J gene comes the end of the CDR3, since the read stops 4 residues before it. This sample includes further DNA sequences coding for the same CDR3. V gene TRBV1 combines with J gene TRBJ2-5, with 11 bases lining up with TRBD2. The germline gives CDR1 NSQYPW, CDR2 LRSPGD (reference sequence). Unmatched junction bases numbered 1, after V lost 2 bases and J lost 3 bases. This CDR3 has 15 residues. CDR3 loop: CTCSATGGAQDTQYF. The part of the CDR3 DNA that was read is TGCACCTGCAGTGCAACTGGGGGGGCGCAAGAC. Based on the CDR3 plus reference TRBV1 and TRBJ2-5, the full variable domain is VTLLEQNPRWRLVPRGQAVNLRCILKNSQYPWMSWYQQDLQKQLQWLFTLRSPGDKEVKSLPGADYLATRVTDTELRLQVANMSQGRTLYCTCSATGGAQDTQYFGPGTRLLVL.

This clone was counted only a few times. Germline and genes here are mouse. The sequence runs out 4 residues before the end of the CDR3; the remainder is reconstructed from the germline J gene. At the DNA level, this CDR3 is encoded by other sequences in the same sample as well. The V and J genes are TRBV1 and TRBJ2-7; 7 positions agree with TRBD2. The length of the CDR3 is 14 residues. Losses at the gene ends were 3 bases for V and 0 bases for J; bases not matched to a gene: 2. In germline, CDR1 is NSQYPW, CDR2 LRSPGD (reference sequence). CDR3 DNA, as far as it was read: TGCACCTGCAGTGCGGACTGGTCCTCCTAT. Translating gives CTCSADWSSY. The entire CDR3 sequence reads CTCSADWSSYEQYF.

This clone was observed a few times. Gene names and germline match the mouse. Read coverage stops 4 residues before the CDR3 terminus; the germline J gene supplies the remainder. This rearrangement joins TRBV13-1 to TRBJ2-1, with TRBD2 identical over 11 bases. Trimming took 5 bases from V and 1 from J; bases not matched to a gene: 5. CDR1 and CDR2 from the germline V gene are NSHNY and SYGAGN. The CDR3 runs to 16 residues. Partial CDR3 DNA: TGTGCCAGCAGCGAGGGACTGGGGGAGAACTATGCT. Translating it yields CASSEGLGENYA. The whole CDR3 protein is CASSEGLGENYAEQFF.

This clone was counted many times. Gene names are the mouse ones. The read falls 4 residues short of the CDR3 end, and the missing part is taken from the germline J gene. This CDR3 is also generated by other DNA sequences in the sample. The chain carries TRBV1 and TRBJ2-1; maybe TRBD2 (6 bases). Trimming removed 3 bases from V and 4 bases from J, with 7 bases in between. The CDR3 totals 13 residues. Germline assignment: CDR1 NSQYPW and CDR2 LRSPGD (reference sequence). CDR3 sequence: CTCSAGGYAEQFF. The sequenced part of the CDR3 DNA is TGCACCTGCAGTGCTGGGGGATATGCT.

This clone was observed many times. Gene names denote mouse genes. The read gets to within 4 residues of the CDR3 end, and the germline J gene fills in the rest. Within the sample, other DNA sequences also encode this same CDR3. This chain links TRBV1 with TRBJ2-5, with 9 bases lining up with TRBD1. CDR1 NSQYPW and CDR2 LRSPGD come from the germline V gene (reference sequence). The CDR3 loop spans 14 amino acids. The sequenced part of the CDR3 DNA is TGCACCTGCAGTGCAGGACAGGGGGAAGAC. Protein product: CTCSAGQGED. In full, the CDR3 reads CTCSAGQGEDTQYF.

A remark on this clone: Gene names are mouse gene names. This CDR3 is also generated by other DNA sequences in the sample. The sequenced CDR3 bases are TGTGCCTGGAGTCCGGACAGAAATTCGCCC. It codes for CAWSPDRNSP. The whole CDR3 is CAWSPDRNSPLYF. V is TRBV31 and J is TRBJ1-6; tentatively, D is TRBD1 (6 bases). Sequencing ends 3 residues short of the CDR3 end; the germline J gene provides the rest. TRBJ1-6 is identified as an open reading frame with a role that is uncertain. Germline CDR1 and CDR2: GKSSPN and SITVG. The CDR3 contains 13 residues. Trimming stripped 1 base from V and 7 bases from J, with 8 bases between.

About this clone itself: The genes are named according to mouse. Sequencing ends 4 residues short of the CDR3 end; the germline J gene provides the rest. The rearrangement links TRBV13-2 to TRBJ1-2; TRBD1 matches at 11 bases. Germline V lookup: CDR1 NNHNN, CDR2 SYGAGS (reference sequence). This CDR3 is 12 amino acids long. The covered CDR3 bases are TGTGCCAGCGGGGACAGGGGGCCC. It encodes CASGDRGP. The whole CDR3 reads CASGDRGPDYTF.

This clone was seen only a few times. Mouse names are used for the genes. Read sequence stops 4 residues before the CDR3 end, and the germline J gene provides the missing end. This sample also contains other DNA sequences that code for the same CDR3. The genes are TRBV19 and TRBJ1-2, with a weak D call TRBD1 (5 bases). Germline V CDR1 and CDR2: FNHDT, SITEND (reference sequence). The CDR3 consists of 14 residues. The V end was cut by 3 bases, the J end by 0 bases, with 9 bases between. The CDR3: CASSKQGANSDYTF. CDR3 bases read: TGTGCCAGCAGTAAGCAGGGAGCAAACTCC.

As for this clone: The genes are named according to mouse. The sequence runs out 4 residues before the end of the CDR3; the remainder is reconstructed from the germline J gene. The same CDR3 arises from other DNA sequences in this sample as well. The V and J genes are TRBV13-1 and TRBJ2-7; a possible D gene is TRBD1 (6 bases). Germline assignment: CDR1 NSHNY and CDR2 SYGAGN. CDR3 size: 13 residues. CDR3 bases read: TGTGCCAGCAGTGAAGGGGGACAATAT. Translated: CASSEGGQY. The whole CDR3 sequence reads CASSEGGQYEQYF.

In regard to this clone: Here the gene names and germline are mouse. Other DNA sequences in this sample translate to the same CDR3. CDR3 region: CASSTTGGSYEQYF. CDR3 bases read: TGTGCCAGCAGTACGACTGGGGGGTCCTAT. The chain has TRBV19 and TRBJ2-7; 10 positions match TRBD2. The CDR3 end is not reached by the read, which stops 4 residues before it; the germline J gene fills it in. Germline CDR1 is FNHDT and CDR2 is SITEND (reference sequence). Trimming cost V 3 bases and J 1 base; bases outside gene matches: 1. The CDR3 contains 14 residues.

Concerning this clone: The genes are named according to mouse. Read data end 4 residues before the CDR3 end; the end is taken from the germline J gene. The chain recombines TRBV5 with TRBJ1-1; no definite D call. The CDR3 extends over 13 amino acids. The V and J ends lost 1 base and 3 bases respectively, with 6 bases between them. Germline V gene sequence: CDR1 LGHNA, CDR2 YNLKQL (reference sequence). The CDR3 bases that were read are TGTGCCAGCAGCCAAGCCCAGTACACA. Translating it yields CASSQAQYT. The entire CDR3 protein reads CASSQAQYTEVFF.

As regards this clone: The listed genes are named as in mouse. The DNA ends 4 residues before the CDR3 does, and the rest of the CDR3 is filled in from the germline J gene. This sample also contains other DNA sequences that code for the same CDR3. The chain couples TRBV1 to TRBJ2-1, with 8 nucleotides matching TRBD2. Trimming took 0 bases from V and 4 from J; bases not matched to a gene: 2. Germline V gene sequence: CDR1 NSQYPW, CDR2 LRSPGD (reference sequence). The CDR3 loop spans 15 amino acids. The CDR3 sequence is CTCSAEVGGYAEQFF. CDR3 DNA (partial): TGCACCTGCAGTGCAGAAGTGGGGGGGTATGCT.

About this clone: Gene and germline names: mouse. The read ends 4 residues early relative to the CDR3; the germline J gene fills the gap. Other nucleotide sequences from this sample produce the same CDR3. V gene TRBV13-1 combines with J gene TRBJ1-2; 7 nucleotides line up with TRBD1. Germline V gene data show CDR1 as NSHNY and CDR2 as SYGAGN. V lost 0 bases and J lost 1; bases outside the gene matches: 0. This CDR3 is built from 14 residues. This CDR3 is CASSDGQGNSDYTF. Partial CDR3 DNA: TGTGCCAGCAGTGATGGACAGGGAAACTCC.

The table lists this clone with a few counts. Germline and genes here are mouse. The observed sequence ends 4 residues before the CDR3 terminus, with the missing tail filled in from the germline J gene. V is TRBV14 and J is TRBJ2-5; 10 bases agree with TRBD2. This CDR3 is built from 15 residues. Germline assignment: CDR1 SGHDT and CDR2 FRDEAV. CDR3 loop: CASSLGTGDEDTQYF. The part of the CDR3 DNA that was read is TGTGCCAGCAGTTTGGGGACTGGGGACGAAGAC.

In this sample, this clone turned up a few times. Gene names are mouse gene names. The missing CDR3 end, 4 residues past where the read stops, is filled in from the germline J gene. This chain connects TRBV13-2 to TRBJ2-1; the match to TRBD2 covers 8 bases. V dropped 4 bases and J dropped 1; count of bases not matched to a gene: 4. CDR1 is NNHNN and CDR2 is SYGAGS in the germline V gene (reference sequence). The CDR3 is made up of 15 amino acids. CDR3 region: CASGQTGGNYAEQFF. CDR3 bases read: TGTGCCAGCGGTCAAACTGGGGGCAACTATGCT.

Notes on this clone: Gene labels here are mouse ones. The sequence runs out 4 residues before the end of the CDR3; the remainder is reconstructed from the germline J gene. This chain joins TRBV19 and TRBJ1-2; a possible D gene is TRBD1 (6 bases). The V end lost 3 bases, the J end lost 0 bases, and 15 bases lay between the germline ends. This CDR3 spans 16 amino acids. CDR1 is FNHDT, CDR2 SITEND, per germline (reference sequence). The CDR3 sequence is CASSTTGGTPNSDYTF. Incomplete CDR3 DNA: TGTGCCAGCAGTACGACAGGTGGCACCCCAAACTCC.

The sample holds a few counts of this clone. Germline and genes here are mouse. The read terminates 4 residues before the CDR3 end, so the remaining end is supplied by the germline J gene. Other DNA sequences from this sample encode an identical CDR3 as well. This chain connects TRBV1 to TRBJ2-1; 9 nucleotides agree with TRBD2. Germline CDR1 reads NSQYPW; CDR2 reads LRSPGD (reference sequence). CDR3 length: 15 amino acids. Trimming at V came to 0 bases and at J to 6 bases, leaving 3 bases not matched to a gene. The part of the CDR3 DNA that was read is TGCACCTGCAGTGCAGATCGGGGACTGGGTGCT. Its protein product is CTCSADRGLGA. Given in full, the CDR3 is CTCSADRGLGAEQFF.

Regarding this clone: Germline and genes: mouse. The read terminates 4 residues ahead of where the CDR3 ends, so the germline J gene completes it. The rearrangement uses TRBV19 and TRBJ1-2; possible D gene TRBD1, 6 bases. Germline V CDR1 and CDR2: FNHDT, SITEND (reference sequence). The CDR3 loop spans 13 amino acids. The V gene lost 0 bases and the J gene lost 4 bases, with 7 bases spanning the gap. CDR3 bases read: TGTGCCAGCAGTATAGACAGGGCCTCC. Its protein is CASSIDRAS. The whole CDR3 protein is CASSIDRASDYTF.

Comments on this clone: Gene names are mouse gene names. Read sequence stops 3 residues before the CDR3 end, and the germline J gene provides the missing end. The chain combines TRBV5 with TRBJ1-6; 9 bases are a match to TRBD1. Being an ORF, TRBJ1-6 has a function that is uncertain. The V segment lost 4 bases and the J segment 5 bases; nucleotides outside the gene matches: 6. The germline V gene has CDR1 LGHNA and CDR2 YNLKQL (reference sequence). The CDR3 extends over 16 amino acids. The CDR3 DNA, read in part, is TGTGCCAGCAGCCTCGGACAGGGGAGGGATAATTCGCCC. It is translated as CASSLGQGRDNSP. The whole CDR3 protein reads CASSLGQGRDNSPLYF.

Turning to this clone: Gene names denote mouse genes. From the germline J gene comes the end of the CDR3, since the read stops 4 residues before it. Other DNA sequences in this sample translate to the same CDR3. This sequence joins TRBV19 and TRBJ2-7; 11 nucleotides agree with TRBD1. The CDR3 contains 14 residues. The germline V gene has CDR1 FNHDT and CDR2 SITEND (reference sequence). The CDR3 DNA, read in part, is TGTGCCAGCAGCCTCGGGACAGGGGGGGAT. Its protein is CASSLGTGGD. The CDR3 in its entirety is CASSLGTGGDEQYF.

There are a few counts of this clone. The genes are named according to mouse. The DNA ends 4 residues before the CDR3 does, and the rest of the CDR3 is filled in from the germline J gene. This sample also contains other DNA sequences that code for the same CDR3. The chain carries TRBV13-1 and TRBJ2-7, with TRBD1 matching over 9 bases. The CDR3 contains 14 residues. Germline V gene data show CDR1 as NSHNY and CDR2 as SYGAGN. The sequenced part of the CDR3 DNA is TGTGCCAGCAGTCATCCGGGACAGGGATAT. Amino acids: CASSHPGQGY. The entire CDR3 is CASSHPGQGYEQYF.

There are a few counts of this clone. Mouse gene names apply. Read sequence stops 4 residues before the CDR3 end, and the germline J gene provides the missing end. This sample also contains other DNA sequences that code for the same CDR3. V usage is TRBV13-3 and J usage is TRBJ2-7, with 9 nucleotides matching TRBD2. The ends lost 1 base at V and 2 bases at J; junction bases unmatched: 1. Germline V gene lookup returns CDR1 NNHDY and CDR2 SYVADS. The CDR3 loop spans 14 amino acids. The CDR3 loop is CASSDPGGAYEQYF. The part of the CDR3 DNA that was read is TGTGCCAGCAGTGATCCTGGGGGGGCCTAT.

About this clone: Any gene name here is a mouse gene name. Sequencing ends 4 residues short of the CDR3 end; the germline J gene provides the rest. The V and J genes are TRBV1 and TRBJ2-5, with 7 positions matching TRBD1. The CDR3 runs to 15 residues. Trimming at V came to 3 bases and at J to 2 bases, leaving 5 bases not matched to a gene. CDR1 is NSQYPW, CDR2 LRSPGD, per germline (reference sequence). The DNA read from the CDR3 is TGCACCTGCAGTGCCCACCGGGACAGCCAAGAC. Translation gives CTCSAHRDSQD. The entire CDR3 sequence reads CTCSAHRDSQDTQYF.

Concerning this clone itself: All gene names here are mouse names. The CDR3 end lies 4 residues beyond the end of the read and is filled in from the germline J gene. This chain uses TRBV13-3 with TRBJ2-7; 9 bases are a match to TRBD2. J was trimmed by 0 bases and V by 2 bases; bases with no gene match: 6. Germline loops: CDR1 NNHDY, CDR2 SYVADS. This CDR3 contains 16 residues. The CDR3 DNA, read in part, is TGTGCCAGCAGTGACAACTGGGGGGCTAGCTCCTAT. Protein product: CASSDNWGASSY. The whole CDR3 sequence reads CASSDNWGASSYEQYF.